These 31 T cell receptor beta chains were sequenced from one sample in a study of shared clonotypes between healthy human individuals. TCRdb's copy holds only in-frame clones and misses some; the assay was immunoSEQ multiplex PCR. The table records some 1.5 million clones, around 98% of them present only once. Sequencing used naive CD4+ T cells sorted from blood. Subset meaning: CD45RA+ positively selected. These receptors all come from a young man in good health.

V and J are TRBV10-3 and TRBJ1-5; D ambiguous. Germline CDR1 is ENHRY and CDR2 is SYGVKD. This CDR3 is built from 14 residues. V shed 0 bases and J shed 5 bases, with 8 bases lying between them. The DNA of the CDR3 is TGTGCCATCAGTGAGTCCAGCTACGATCAGCCCCAGCATTTT. Translation gives CAISESSYDQPQHF.

The rearrangement uses TRBV2 and TRBJ2-7; D is undetermined. The CDR3 is made up of 13 amino acids. Looked up from germline, CDR1 is SNHLY and CDR2 is FYNNEI. V dropped 1 base and J dropped 6 bases, with 10 bases sitting between them. CDR3 nucleotide sequence: TGTGCCAGCAGTGAAGAAAGGCCCTCCGAGCAGTACTTC. Translating gives CASSEERPSEQYF.

In DNA, the CDR3 is TGTGCCAGCAGCGGACATTTATGGGGTACGGCTGAAGCTTTCTTT. Its translation is CASSGHLWGTAEAFF. V is TRBV5-8 and J is TRBJ1-1; D is perhaps TRBD1 (5 bases). The germline gives CDR1 SGHTS, CDR2 YDEGEE. Trimming removed 4 bases from V and 6 bases from J, with 19 bases in between. This CDR3 has 15 residues.

This chain connects TRBV18 to TRBJ2-6; 7 nucleotides agree with TRBD1. Germline V gene data show CDR1 as KGHSH and CDR2 as LQKENI. This CDR3 has 14 amino acids. The V gene end was trimmed by 6 bases and the J gene end by 4 bases; junction bases not matched to a gene: 3. In DNA, the CDR3 is TGTGCCAGCTCCCGGGGACAGGGGGCCAACGTCCTGACTTTC. Its translation is CASSRGQGANVLTF.

This chain joins TRBV18 and TRBJ2-3, with a weak D call TRBD1 (6 bases). Per germline, CDR1 KGHSH and CDR2 LQKENI. Trimming shortened V by 5 bases and J by 0 bases, and 12 bases separated the two germline ends. The CDR3 totals 15 residues. As DNA, the CDR3 is TGTGCCAGCTCAGCGAGCCAGGGGAGCACAGATACGCAGTATTTT. Protein: CASSASQGSTDTQYF. Full variable domain (outside the CDR3, taken from reference TRBV18 and TRBJ2-3): NAGVMQNPRHLVRRRGQEARLRCSPMKGHSHVYWYRQLPEEGLKFMVYLQKENIIDESGMPKERFSAEFPKEGPSILRIQQVVRGDSAAYFCASSASQGSTDTQYFGPGTRLTVL.

The gene calls are TRBV5-1 and TRBJ2-3, with TRBD1 matching over 7 bases. V lost 0 bases and J lost 5; bases outside the gene matches: 3. The CDR3 is 14 amino acids. CDR1 is SGHRS, CDR2 YFSETQ, per germline. CDR3 sequence (DNA): TGCGCCAGCAGCTTGGTAGGGGGCGGAGATACGCAGTATTTT. Its protein is CASSLVGGGDTQYF.

The V gene is TRBV4-3, the J gene TRBJ1-5; no firm D call. V lost 3 bases, J lost 6 bases, and 9 bases lay in between. The CDR3 runs 13 residues. From germline, CDR1 is LGHNA and CDR2 YSLEER. The CDR3 here is CASSQWELQPQHF. The CDR3 DNA sequence: TGCGCCAGCAGCCAGTGGGAGCTTCAGCCCCAGCATTTT.

Points on this clone: Other DNA sequences within the sample encode an identical CDR3. The chain joins TRBV14 to TRBJ1-2, with 7 bases lining up with TRBD1. This CDR3 region has 13 residues. With 1 base clipped from V and 4 bases from J, the junction kept 0 bases outside the gene matches. Germline-derived CDR1 and CDR2 are SGHDN and FVKESK. The CDR3 DNA reads TGTGCCAGCAGCCAAGGGACAGGCTATGGCTACACCTTC. Translating it yields CASSQGTGYGYTF.

This clone is a singleton in its sample. This sequence joins TRBV6-6 and TRBJ1-1; D remains unclear. V lost 2 bases and J 6 bases, leaving 13 bases between the germline ends. The CDR3 has 14 residues. From germline, CDR1 is MNHNY and CDR2 SVGAGI (reference sequence). CDR3 nucleotides: TGTGCCAGCAGTTACCCAACCGCTGACGCTGAAGCTTTCTTT. Translated, it gives CASSYPTADAEAFF.

This clone was observed a single time. The chain combines TRBV10-3 with TRBJ2-7; 9 bases map to TRBD1. The V gene's germline CDR1 is ENHRY and CDR2 SYGVKD. The junction had 12 bases not matched to a gene; V was cut back by 6 bases and J by 6 bases. The CDR3 is made up of 15 amino acids. CDR3 in DNA: TGTGCCATCAGGGATACCGGGACAGGGATGGGCGAGCAGTACTTC. Translation gives CAIRDTGTGMGEQYF.

V gene TRBV7-2 combines with J gene TRBJ2-7; D not resolved. Between the trimmed V and J ends, which lost 6 bases and 5 bases, there was a span of 20 bases. In germline, CDR1 is SGHTA, CDR2 FQGNSA. There are 15 residues in the CDR3. CDR3 sequence (DNA): TGTGCCAGCAGGTCCAATCGTGAGCGTCCCCACGAGCAGTACTTC. It specifies CASRSNRERPHEQYF.

V and J are TRBV10-3 and TRBJ1-5; 8 positions match TRBD1. J was trimmed by 3 bases and V by 7 bases; bases with no gene match: 2. The germline gives CDR1 ENHRY, CDR2 SYGVKD. The CDR3 runs 13 residues. The CDR3 loop reads CAITQGDNQPQHF. CDR3 bases: TGTGCCATCACACAGGGGGACAATCAGCCCCAGCATTTT.

The rearrangement joins TRBV19 to TRBJ1-3, with 7 bases matching TRBD1. This CDR3 is 15 amino acids long. V was pared by 5 bases and J by 0 bases, with 4 bases of the junction left unmatched. CDR1 and CDR2 from the germline V gene are LNHDA and SQIVND (reference sequence). Here the CDR3 reads CASSFGQVSGNTIYF. CDR3 DNA: TGTGCCAGTAGTTTCGGACAGGTCTCTGGAAACACCATATATTTT.

The chain combines TRBV5-4 with TRBJ2-7; 7 bases are shared with TRBD1. Germline trimming cut 0 bases from V and 0 bases from J; bases unmatched to any gene: 6. Germline V gene lookup returns CDR1 SGHNT and CDR2 YYREEE (reference sequence). The CDR3 sequence is 16 residues long. The CDR3 region has the DNA TGTGCCAGCAGCTTGGGCAGGGGGTACAACTCCTACGAGCAGTACTTC. Its translation is CASSLGRGYNSYEQYF.

This clone was found once. This CDR3 is CASSLSPDRGGKLFF. The CDR3 DNA reads TGTGCCAGCAGCTTATCCCCAGACAGGGGAGGAAAACTGTTTTTT. The chain uses TRBV7-9 and TRBJ1-4, with 8 bases lining up with TRBD1. The CDR3 extends over 15 amino acids. The germline V gene has CDR1 SEHNR and CDR2 FQNEAQ (reference sequence). V shed 2 bases, J shed 10 bases, and the junction held 9 bases outside the gene matches.

This clone has a single count. The chain carries TRBV5-4 and TRBJ1-4, with TRBD1 identical over 9 bases. CDR1 and CDR2 from the germline V gene are SGHNT and YYREEE (reference sequence). The V segment lost 4 bases and the J segment 5 bases; nucleotides outside the gene matches: 9. The CDR3 is made up of 16 amino acids. The CDR3 here is CASSPQGGTGNEKLFF. The CDR3 DNA reads as TGTGCCAGCAGCCCGCAGGGAGGGACAGGGAATGAAAAACTGTTTTTT. The full variable domain, in which reference TRBV5-4 and TRBJ1-4 provide the parts outside the CDR3, is ETGVTQSPTHLIKTRGQQVTLRCSSQSGHNTVSWYQQALGQGPQFIFQYYREEENGRGNFPPRFSGLQFPNYSSELNVNALELDDSALYLCASSPQGGTGNEKLFFGSGTQLSVL.

The V call is TRBV6-6, the J call TRBJ1-1; TRBD1 matches 7 bases. Germline V CDR1 and CDR2: MNHNY, SVGAGI (reference sequence). Trimming removed 6 bases from V and 11 bases from J; junction bases left unmatched: 6. The CDR3 contains 11 residues. The CDR3 DNA reads as TGTGCCAGCAGGAGGGGGCTAGGGGCTTTCTTT. It yields the protein CASRRGLGAFF.

This chain connects TRBV10-1 to TRBJ1-5, with D maybe TRBD1 (6 bases). The V gene's germline CDR1 is WNHNN and CDR2 SYGVQD (reference sequence). V was trimmed by 2 bases and J by 7 bases, leaving 9 bases between them. The CDR3 totals 13 residues. This CDR3 is CASSETGTQPQHF. CDR3 DNA: TGCGCCAGCAGTGAGACAGGGACACAGCCCCAGCATTTT.

V usage is TRBV29-1 and J usage is TRBJ2-1; D remains ambiguous. Trimming removed 7 bases at V and 1 base at J, with 14 bases between. Germline V gene lookup returns CDR1 SQVTM and CDR2 ANQGSEA. The CDR3 extends over 14 amino acids. As DNA, the CDR3 is TGCAGCGGCCAATTCGAATTATCCTACAATGAGCAGTTCTTC. Its translation: CSGQFELSYNEQFF.

V is TRBV30 and J is TRBJ1-1; D is undetermined. Germline CDR1 is GTSNPN and CDR2 is SVGIG (reference sequence). The CDR3 consists of 12 residues. The germline V and J ends were trimmed by 2 bases and 6 bases, with 10 bases remaining between them. CDR3 nucleotide sequence: TGTGCCTGGAGTTTGAATAAGGCTGAAGCTTTCTTT. This encodes CAWSLNKAEAFF.

V gene TRBV4-1 combines with J gene TRBJ2-1; 7 nucleotides match TRBD2. From germline, CDR1 is MGHRA and CDR2 YSYEKL. Losses at the gene ends were 5 bases for V and 4 bases for J; bases not matched to a gene: 8. The CDR3 is 15 residues long. This CDR3 is CASSFLAAQYNEQFF. CDR3 coding DNA: TGCGCCAGCAGCTTCCTAGCGGCACAATACAATGAGCAGTTCTTC.

The rearrangement joins TRBV10-3 to TRBJ2-2, with TRBD2 as a possible D gene (5 bases). The CDR3 totals 15 residues. V was clipped by 9 bases and J by 0 bases, with 14 bases between them. Looked up from germline, CDR1 is ENHRY and CDR2 is SYGVKD. DNA for the CDR3: TGTGCCATTCGGGATCTGGCCGCGAACACCGGGGAGCTGTTTTTT. Protein product: CAIRDLAANTGELFF.

The CDR3 coding sequence is TGTGCCAGCACGCGCGGGACAGGGAGGTACGAGCAGTACTTC. It specifies CASTRGTGRYEQYF. The chain uses TRBV6-5 and TRBJ2-7; 9 nucleotides agree with TRBD1. Per germline, CDR1 MNHEY and CDR2 SVGAGI. The CDR3 covers 14 residues. Trimming at V came to 7 bases and at J to 4 bases, leaving 8 bases not matched to a gene.

This chain connects TRBV4-1 to TRBJ2-1; 7 bases agree with TRBD2. There are 17 residues in the CDR3. Germline CDR1 MGHRA, CDR2 YSYEKL. Germline trimming cut 3 bases from V and 0 bases from J; bases unmatched to any gene: 8. The CDR3 nucleotides read TGCGCCAGCAGCCAGTCTCCACTAGCGAACTCCTACAATGAGCAGTTCTTC. It specifies CASSQSPLANSYNEQFF.

This chain joins TRBV15 and TRBJ2-7; TRBD1 might be the D (6 bases). V was pared by 0 bases and J by 5 bases, with 11 bases between. The CDR3 is made up of 14 amino acids. The germline gives CDR1 LNHNV, CDR2 YYDKDF (reference sequence). The CDR3 protein is CATSRETGLHEQYF. CDR3 in DNA: TGTGCCACCAGCAGAGAGACAGGTCTCCACGAGCAGTACTTC.

V is TRBV28 and J is TRBJ1-5; D is possibly TRBD1 (6 bases). The germline CDR1 and CDR2 sequences are MDHEN and SYDVKM. The CDR3 length is 14 residues. Trimming cost V 6 bases and J 5 bases, with 14 bases left between them. CDR3 loop: CASRLGQTYQPQHF. The DNA for the CDR3 is TGTGCCAGCAGACTAGGACAGACTTATCAGCCCCAGCATTTT. Using reference TRBV28 and TRBJ1-5 for the parts outside the CDR3, the full variable domain is DVKVTQSSRYLVKRTGEKVFLECVQDMDHENMFWYRQDPGLGLRLIYFSYDVKMKEKGDIPEGYSVSREKKERFSLILESASTNQTSMYLCASRLGQTYQPQHFGDGTRLSIL.

The genes are TRBV5-1 and TRBJ2-3; D tentatively fits TRBD1 or TRBD2 (5 bases each). Trimming pared 3 bases from V and 2 bases from J, leaving 13 bases between. Germline loops: CDR1 SGHRS, CDR2 YFSETQ. The CDR3 totals 15 residues. The CDR3 sequence is CASSWDVSPTDTQYF. DNA of the CDR3: TGCGCCAGCAGCTGGGACGTCAGCCCCACAGATACGCAGTATTTT.

V and J are TRBV18 and TRBJ2-1; 10 bases are a match to TRBD1. In germline, CDR1 is KGHSH, CDR2 LQKENI. This CDR3 comprises 12 residues. V trimming: 3 bases; J trimming: 12 bases; junction bases outside the gene matches: 2. This chain's CDR3 is CASSPTGGGQFF. CDR3 DNA: TGTGCCAGCTCACCGACAGGGGGCGGGCAGTTCTTC.

In nucleotides, the CDR3 is TGTGCCAGCAGCATGCGACAGGTGGTGAGGGGTTTCACTGAAGCTTTCTTT. Translated: CASSMRQVVRGFTEAFF. V usage is TRBV7-2 and J usage is TRBJ1-1; D possibly corresponds to TRBD1 (6 bases). This CDR3 region has 17 residues. The V gene lost 5 bases and the J gene lost 4 bases, with 23 bases spanning the gap. Germline assignment: CDR1 SGHTA and CDR2 FQGNSA. The full variable domain, with the rest looked up from reference TRBV7-2 and TRBJ1-1, is GAGVSQSPSNKVTEKGKDVELRCDPISGHTALYWYRQSLGQGLEFLIYFQGNSAPDKSGLPSDRFSAERTGGSVSTLTIQRTQQEDSAVYLCASSMRQVVRGFTEAFFGQGTRLTVV.

V and J are TRBV7-6 and TRBJ1-1, with D hard to call. CDR3 size: 13 residues. Germline CDR1 SGHVS, CDR2 FNYEAQ. Deletions cut 5 bases from V and 2 bases from J, with 9 bases between. CDR3 bases: TGTGCCAGCAGCCACGGCCTCAACACTGAAGCTTTCTTT. It specifies CASSHGLNTEAFF.

The chain recombines TRBV18 with TRBJ2-2; no firm D call. With 0 bases removed from V and 6 bases from J, the gap between germline ends came to 8 bases. The germline V gene encodes CDR1 KGHSH and CDR2 LQKENI. This CDR3 is built from 14 residues. CDR3 in DNA: TGTGCCAGCTCACCACCAGGGTTGTCCGGGGAGCTGTTTTTT. Translating gives CASSPPGLSGELFF. Drawing the rest from reference TRBV18 and TRBJ2-2, the complete variable domain is NAGVMQNPRHLVRRRGQEARLRCSPMKGHSHVYWYRQLPEEGLKFMVYLQKENIIDESGMPKERFSAEFPKEGPSILRIQQVVRGDSAAYFCASSPPGLSGELFFGEGSRLTVL.